This T cell receptor beta chain appears in the sequencing data of a study of shared T cell receptors in the human thymus. V shed 1 base, J shed 5 bases, and the junction held 11 bases outside the gene matches. Germline CDR1 reads KGHSH; CDR2 reads LQKENI. This CDR3 is 17 amino acids long. This clone was detected a few times. Here immunoSEQ multiplex PCR was the method, and the copy in TCRdb shows in-frame clones only, minus some. In the table there are hundreds of thousands of clones, approximately 88% of which are singletons. This sample was also put to use in a study of human thymus T cells. From that study: Serving as donors were healthy Finnish infants, each of whom was having open corrective surgery for congenital heart defects. It was from resections taken during corrective heart surgery that the thymus tissue came. Thymic and blood repertoires seemed to show skewed V and J gene use. Related research reported highly overlapping thymic repertoires among unrelated individuals.

Material for sequencing was thymocytes. The V gene is TRBV18, the J gene TRBJ2-1; 7 bases agree with TRBD2. The receptor was isolated from a boy under two years old with a congenital heart defect. CDR3 sequence (DNA): TGTGCCAGCTCACCACGCGGGGTCCCAGCGGGGCACAATGAGCAGTTCTTC. Amino acids: CASSPRGVPAGHNEQFF.